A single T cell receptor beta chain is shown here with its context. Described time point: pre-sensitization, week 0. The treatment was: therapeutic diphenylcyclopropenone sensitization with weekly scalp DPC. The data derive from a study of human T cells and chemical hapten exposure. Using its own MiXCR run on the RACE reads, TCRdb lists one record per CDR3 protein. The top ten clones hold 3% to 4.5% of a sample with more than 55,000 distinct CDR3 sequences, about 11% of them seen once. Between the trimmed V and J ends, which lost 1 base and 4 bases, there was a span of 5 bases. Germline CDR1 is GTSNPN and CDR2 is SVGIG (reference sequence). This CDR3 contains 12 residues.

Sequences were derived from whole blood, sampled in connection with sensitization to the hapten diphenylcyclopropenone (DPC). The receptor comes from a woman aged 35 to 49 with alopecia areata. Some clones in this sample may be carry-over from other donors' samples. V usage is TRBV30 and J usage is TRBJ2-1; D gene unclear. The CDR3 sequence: CAWSAGYNEQFF. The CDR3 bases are TGTGCCTGGAGTGCTGGTTACAATGAGCAGTTCTTC.